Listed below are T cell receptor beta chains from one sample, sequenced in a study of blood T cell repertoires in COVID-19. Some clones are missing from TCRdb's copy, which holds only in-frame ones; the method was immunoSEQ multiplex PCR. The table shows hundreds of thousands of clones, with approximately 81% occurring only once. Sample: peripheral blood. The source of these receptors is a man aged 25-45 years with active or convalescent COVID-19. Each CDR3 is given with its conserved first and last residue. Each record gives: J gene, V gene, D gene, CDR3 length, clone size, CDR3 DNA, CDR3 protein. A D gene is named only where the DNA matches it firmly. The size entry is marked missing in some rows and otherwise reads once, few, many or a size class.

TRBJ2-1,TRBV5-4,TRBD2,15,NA,TGTGCCAGCAGCTTTGGAGCGGGAGGGGACAATGAGCAGTTCTTC,CASSFGAGGDNEQFF
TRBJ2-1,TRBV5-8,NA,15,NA,TGTGCCAGCAGCCTCCCGGACAGAAAGGACAATGAGCAGTTCTTC,CASSLPDRKDNEQFF
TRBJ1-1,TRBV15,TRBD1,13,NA,TGTGCCACCGAGGGACAGGGGAACACTGAAGCTTTCTTT,CATEGQGNTEAFF
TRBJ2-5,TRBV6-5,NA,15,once,TGTGCCAGCAGTTTCCGCAGGGAGGCTCTGGAGACCCAGTACTTC,CASSFRREALETQYF
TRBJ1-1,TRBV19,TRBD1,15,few,TGTGCCAGTAGTCCTAGACAGGGGTCGTACACTGAAGCTTTCTTT,CASSPRQGSYTEAFF
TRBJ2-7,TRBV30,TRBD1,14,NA,TGTGCCTGCGCAAGGGGACAGGGGTTGAGGGAGCAGTACTTC,CACARGQGLREQYF
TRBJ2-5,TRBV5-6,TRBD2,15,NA,TGTGCCAGCAGCTGGGTAGCGGGACGGGGAGAGACCCAGTACTTC,CASSWVAGRGETQYF
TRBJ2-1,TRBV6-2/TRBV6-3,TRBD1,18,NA,TGTGCCAGCAGTTACCCGGACAGGGGGCCGTTCCCCTACAATGAGCAGTTCTTC,CASSYPDRGPFPYNEQFF
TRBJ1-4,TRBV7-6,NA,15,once,TGTGCCAGCAGCTCAGCACAGGCGATTAATGAAAAACTGTTTTTT,CASSSAQAINEKLFF
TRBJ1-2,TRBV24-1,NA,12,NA,TGTGCCACCTCGCCGGGGGTGGGGGGCTACACCTTC,CATSPGVGGYTF
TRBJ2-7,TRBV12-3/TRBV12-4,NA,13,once,TGTGCCAGCAGCCCCAGACAGTTTCACGAGCAGTACTTC,CASSPRQFHEQYF
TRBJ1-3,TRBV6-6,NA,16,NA,TGTGCCAGCAGTTCCCTTCAAGGCAGGGATGGAAACACCATATATTTT,CASSSLQGRDGNTIYF
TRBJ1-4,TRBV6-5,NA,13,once,TGTGCCAGCCAAAATGGGGCCTACGAAAAACTGTTTTTT,CASQNGAYEKLFF
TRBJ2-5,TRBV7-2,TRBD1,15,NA,TGTGCCAGCATTCCCCCAGGGGGCCGACAAGAGACCCAGTACTTC,CASIPPGGRQETQYF
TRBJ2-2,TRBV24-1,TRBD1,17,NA,TGTGCCACCAGTGATTATCCGGGACAGGGGGCGCCCGGGGAGCTGTTTTTT,CATSDYPGQGAPGELFF
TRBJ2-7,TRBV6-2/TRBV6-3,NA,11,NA,TGTGCCAGCAGTTCGGCCTACGAGCAGTACTTC,CASSSAYEQYF
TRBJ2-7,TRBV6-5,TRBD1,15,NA,TGTGCCAGCAGTTACCGGGACAGGGGCTCCTACGAGCAGTACTTC,CASSYRDRGSYEQYF